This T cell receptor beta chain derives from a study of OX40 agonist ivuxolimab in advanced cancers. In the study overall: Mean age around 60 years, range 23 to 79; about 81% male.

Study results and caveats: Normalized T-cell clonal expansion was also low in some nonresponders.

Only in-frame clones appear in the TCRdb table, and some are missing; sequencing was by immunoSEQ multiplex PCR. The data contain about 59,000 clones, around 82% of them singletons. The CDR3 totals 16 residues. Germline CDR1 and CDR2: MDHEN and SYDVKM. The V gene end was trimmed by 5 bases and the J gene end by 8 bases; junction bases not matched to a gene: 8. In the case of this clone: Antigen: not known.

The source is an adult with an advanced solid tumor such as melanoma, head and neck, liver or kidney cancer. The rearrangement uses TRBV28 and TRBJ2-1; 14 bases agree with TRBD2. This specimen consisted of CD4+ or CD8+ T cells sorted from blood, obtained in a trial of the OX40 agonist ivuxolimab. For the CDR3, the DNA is TGTGCCAGCAGTACTCGACTAGCGGGGGGGCTGGATGAGCAGTTCTTC. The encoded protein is CASSTRLAGGLDEQFF.